The entry that follows covers one T cell receptor (beta chain) sequence. This entry comes from a study of Ad26.COV2.S vaccination and SARS-CoV-2 variants. Treatment defined: some 19 received Ad26.COV2.S at low or high dose, single or two shots; 5 received placebo; per-sample allocation not given. All samples were drawn on day 63, counting from the first vaccine or placebo injection. The method was immunoSEQ multiplex PCR; TCRdb's version includes in-frame clones alone and lacks a portion of them. The sample has under 550,000 clones, approximately 90% seen once. This clonotype was obtained from a person between 18 and 60 years old who received the Ad26.COV2.S COVID-19 vaccine or a placebo. The material sequenced was peripheral blood, taken in a trial of Ad26.COV2.S vaccine versus placebo.

CDR3 sequence: CASSISSGANVLTF. The CDR3 nucleotides read TGTGCCAGTAGTATAAGCTCTGGGGCCAACGTCCTGACTTTC. The chain recombines TRBV19 with TRBJ2-6; D call uncertain. V lost 2 bases and J lost 0, with 2 bases in between. Germline CDR1 reads LNHDA; CDR2 reads SQIVND (reference sequence). The CDR3 length is 14 residues. Combining the CDR3 with reference TRBV19 and TRBJ2-6 gives the whole variable domain DGGITQSPKYLFRKEGQNVTLSCEQNLNHDAMYWYRQDPGQGLRLIYYSQIVNDFQKGDIAEGYSVSREKKESFPLTVTSAQKNPTAFYLCASSISSGANVLTFGAGSRLTVL.